This T cell receptor (beta chain) stems from a study of Graves' ophthalmopathy and Graves' hyperthyroidism. The study, taken as a whole, reports: Detection in blood was also observed for most expanded thyroid clonotypes above 0.001 frequency.

This clonotype was detected ten times or more. The antigen is not known. Amplified TCR beta CDR3 regions were obtained using RNA transcripts as template. HTBI-primed RT-PCR formed the first round, and a multiplex PCR formed the second. TCRdb processed the multiplex PCR reads anew with MiXCR; each CDR3 protein has one entry. The sample has hundreds of thousands of distinct CDR3 sequences, around a fifth seen once. CDR1 and CDR2 (germline): LGHNA, YNFKEQ. The CDR3 loop spans 15 amino acids. V shed 1 base and J 5 bases; nucleotides not matched to a gene: 7. Each donor who had ophthalmopathy showed moderate-to-severe activity, a CAS of ≥3, a NOSPECS of ≥4, and a duration under 3 months. Ineligible for inclusion were patients with other autoimmune diseases, uncontrolled infections, pregnancy or lactation.

The receptor was isolated from a woman aged 45 to 65 with Graves' ophthalmopathy. Sequencing was performed on peripheral blood. The rearrangement uses TRBV4-2 and TRBJ2-5; 7 bases fit TRBD2. The chain's CDR3 is CASSQVAGVRETQYF. The CDR3 DNA reads as TGTGCCAGCAGCCAAGTGGCGGGAGTGCGGGAGACCCAGTACTTC.